This paragraph covers one TCR beta chain sequence. This sample stems from a study of PD-L1 blockade in urothelial cancer. Germline lookup yields CDR1 MDHEN and CDR2 SYDVKM. The CDR3 extends over 17 amino acids. Trimming cost V 7 bases and J 3 bases; bases outside gene matches: 16. Sequencing was performed with immunoSEQ multiplex PCR; in TCRdb, only in-frame clones are kept and a portion is missing. This repertoire shows 50,000 to 65,000 clones, approximately 84% found once; its top ten account for about 5.3%. The chain has TRBV28 and TRBJ2-7; 9 bases agree with TRBD1. The sequence came from a man aged 35 to 55 with urothelial cancer. The sample in question was PBMCs, obtained around atezolizumab (anti-PD-L1) treatment. CDR3 DNA: TGTGCCAGCACCGGAGATCCCGCTTGGGACAGGGACTACGAGCAGTACTTC. This encodes CASTGDPAWDRDYEQYF.